Presented here are 27 T cell receptor beta chains from one specimen sequenced in a study of preoperative IRX-2 immunotherapy in early breast cancer. Treatment of the sample: preoperative locoregional IRX-2 cytokine immunotherapy. The method was immunoSEQ multiplex PCR; TCRdb's version includes in-frame clones alone and lacks a portion of them. The sample yields tens of thousands of clones, approximately 83% seen once. The material was obtained from a patient treated with IRX-2 immunotherapy. The receptors derive from a human donor with breast cancer.

A single count supports this clone. The V gene is TRBV7-5, the J gene TRBJ1-3. TRBV7-5 is labeled a pseudogene. This CDR3 spans 15 amino acids. In nucleotides, the CDR3 is TGTGCCAGCAGCCCCGCGGCTGGCTCTGGAAACACCATATATTTT. Amino acids: CASSPAAGSGNTIYF.

The chain carries TRBV11-3 and TRBJ2-3, with TRBD2 matching over 7 bases. Trimming took 3 bases from V and 1 from J; bases not matched to a gene: 1. Germline-derived CDR1 and CDR2 are SGHNT and YENEEA. The CDR3 sequence is 14 residues long. The CDR3 is CASSLAGGTDTQYF. The CDR3 nucleotides read TGTGCCAGCAGCTTGGCGGGGGGCACAGATACGCAGTATTTT.

On this clone itself: One junction end does not reproduce the germline sequence, and a read error may be involved. The chain is built from TRBV15 and TRBJ2-2; D is undetermined. Germline values: CDR1 LNHNV, CDR2 YYDKDF (reference sequence). CDR3 length: 14 amino acids. The CDR3 nucleotides read TGTGCCAGCAGCCTCCTATACGACACCGGGGAGCTGTTTTTT. It codes for CASSLLYDTGELFF.

V is TRBV7-8 and J is TRBJ2-3; tentative D call: TRBD2 (5 bases). CDR3 length: 13 amino acids. Trimming shortened V by 1 base and J by 5 bases, and 7 bases separated the two germline ends. Germline assignment: CDR1 SGHVS and CDR2 FQNEAQ. The CDR3, as DNA: TGTGCCAGCAGCTTAGTACGGGAAGATACGCAGTATTTT. Translating gives CASSLVREDTQYF.

V is TRBV11-3 and J is TRBJ1-2, with D unresolved. The V end was cut by 0 bases, the J end by 4 bases, with 12 bases between. The CDR3 loop spans 15 amino acids. CDR1 is SGHNT, CDR2 YENEEA, per germline. Here the CDR3 DNA reads TGTGCCAGCAGCTTAGAGTACAGCGCGGTCTATGGCTACACCTTC. Its protein is CASSLEYSAVYGYTF.

The gene calls are TRBV29-1 and TRBJ1-1; D perhaps matches TRBD1 (5 bases). The germline CDR1 and CDR2 sequences are SQVTM and ANQGSEA. Trimming removed 7 bases from V and 3 bases from J, with 12 bases in between. This CDR3 comprises 12 residues. This CDR3 reads CSGGGVDTEAFF. DNA for the CDR3: TGCAGCGGTGGGGGGGTGGACACTGAAGCTTTCTTT.

The chain uses TRBV19 and TRBJ2-7, with D uncertain. The CDR3 is 12 residues long. Per germline, CDR1 LNHDA and CDR2 SQIVND (reference sequence). V was trimmed by 8 bases and J by 3 bases, leaving 11 bases between them. CDR3 in DNA: TGTGCCAGTCGCTCAGAAAACTACGAGCAGTACTTC. Protein product: CASRSENYEQYF.

The chain couples TRBV11-3 to TRBJ1-1; D is unclear. CDR3 length: 16 amino acids. CDR1 and CDR2 (germline): SGHNT, YENEEA. The V end was cut by 5 bases, the J end by 2 bases, with 18 bases between. Here the CDR3 DNA reads TGTGCCAGCAGCGGTGGATTCCAGGACCTTAACACTGAAGCTTTCTTT. Translation gives CASSGGFQDLNTEAFF.

Here the CDR3 reads CASSLARSSSGANVLTF. The CDR3 region has the DNA TGTGCCAGCAGCTTGGCCCGTAGCAGCTCTGGGGCCAACGTCCTGACTTTC. The chain is built from TRBV11-3 and TRBJ2-6; D not certain. Germline assignment: CDR1 SGHNT and CDR2 YENEEA. The CDR3 runs to 17 residues. Trimming pared 3 bases from V and 0 bases from J, leaving 12 bases between.

The rearrangement joins TRBV13 to TRBJ1-6; 9 nucleotides agree with TRBD1. Germline CDR1 PRHDT, CDR2 FYEKMQ (reference sequence). The CDR3 is 16 amino acids. The J segment lost 7 bases and the V segment lost 3 bases, leaving 7 bases of the junction unmatched. The CDR3 nucleotides read TGTGCCAGCAGCTTTGACTGGGGACAGGGAAATTCACCCCTCCACTTT. It is translated as CASSFDWGQGNSPLHF.

The V call is TRBV6-8, the J call TRBJ2-1; D is undetermined. Germline V gene lookup returns CDR1 MNHGY and CDR2 SAAAGT. V lost 4 bases, J lost 4 bases, and 8 bases lay in between. CDR3 length: 13 amino acids. For the CDR3, the DNA is TGTGCCAGCAGTTTAGGGATTTACAATGAGCAGTTCTTC. This sequence encodes CASSLGIYNEQFF.

The chain uses TRBV28 and TRBJ2-1; D call uncertain. The germline CDR1 and CDR2 sequences are MDHEN and SYDVKM. This CDR3 comprises 12 residues. Trimming stripped 7 bases from V and 1 base from J, with 5 bases between. CDR3 sequence: CASTSSYNEQFF. The CDR3 nucleotides are TGTGCCAGCACCTCATCCTACAATGAGCAGTTCTTC.

This CDR3 is CASSTGLAGGNEQFF. The CDR3 DNA follows: TGTGCCAGCAGCACGGGACTAGCGGGAGGAAATGAGCAGTTCTTC. The rearrangement links TRBV11-3 to TRBJ2-1; 15 nucleotides match TRBD2. The CDR3 contains 15 residues. Germline V gives CDR1 SGHNT, CDR2 YENEEA. Trimming at V came to 5 bases and at J to 7 bases, leaving 3 bases not matched to a gene.

This clone was detected only once. The genes are TRBV11-3 and TRBJ2-3, with TRBD2 matching 7 bases. V shed 5 bases, J shed 5 bases, and the junction held 13 bases outside the gene matches. The CDR3 totals 16 residues. The V gene's germline CDR1 is SGHNT and CDR2 YENEEA. As DNA, the CDR3 is TGTGCCAGCAGCCTAGGCGGGGGAACCTTCGAAGATACGCAGTATTTT. Translating it yields CASSLGGGTFEDTQYF.

This chain connects TRBV25-1 to TRBJ1-6; maybe TRBD1 (6 bases). The ends were cut back, 5 bases at V and 7 bases at J, with 9 bases in the middle. The germline gives CDR1 MGHDK, CDR2 SYGVNS. The CDR3 extends over 13 amino acids. DNA for the CDR3: TGTGCCAGCAGTATAACAGGGAATTCACCCCTCCACTTT. Translation: CASSITGNSPLHF.

This chain joins TRBV19 and TRBJ1-1; possibly TRBD1 for D (5 bases). From germline, CDR1 is LNHDA and CDR2 SQIVND (reference sequence). The CDR3 contains 14 residues. V was clipped by 3 bases and J by 1 base, with 9 bases between them. CDR3 in DNA: TGTGCCAGTAGTATCGGGGCCGGGAACACTGAAGCTTTCTTT. Protein product: CASSIGAGNTEAFF.

The V gene is TRBV28, the J gene TRBJ2-7; D is unclear. In germline, CDR1 is MDHEN, CDR2 SYDVKM. This CDR3 spans 16 amino acids. V dropped 2 bases and J dropped 5 bases, with 19 bases sitting between them. CDR3 bases: TGTGCCAGCAGTTTAGGCGGTGGCGGATATTGGAACGAGCAGTACTTC. Translated, it gives CASSLGGGGYWNEQYF.

This clone was detected a few times. V is TRBV6-8 and J is TRBJ2-7; D is unclear. This CDR3 is built from 15 residues. Deletions cut 3 bases from V and 4 bases from J, with 16 bases between. Germline V gene data show CDR1 as MNHGY and CDR2 as SAAAGT. The CDR3: CASSYQHSTQYEQYF. CDR3 in DNA: TGTGCCAGCAGTTATCAGCACAGCACCCAGTACGAGCAGTACTTC.

The chain combines TRBV6-8 with TRBJ1-2, with D possibly being TRBD1 (5 bases). Germline CDR1 is MNHGY and CDR2 is SAAAGT. The V gene lost 10 bases and the J gene lost 1 base, with 25 bases spanning the gap. CDR3 length equals 17 residues. The CDR3 sequence: CATADPGTRSRNYGYTF. The CDR3 DNA is TGTGCCACGGCTGATCCCGGGACGAGAAGCCGTAACTATGGCTACACCTTC.

The CDR3 here is CASSPRELGTNTEAFF. The DNA of the CDR3 is TGTGCCAGCAGCCCAAGGGAATTAGGGACCAACACTGAAGCTTTCTTT. The chain couples TRBV9 to TRBJ1-1; perhaps TRBD1 as D (5 bases). From germline, CDR1 is SGDLS and CDR2 YYNGEE. CDR3 length: 16 residues. V lost 4 bases, J lost 2 bases, and 18 bases lay in between.

This clone came up once. This chain joins TRBV6-8 and TRBJ1-4, with D tentatively TRBD1 (6 bases). V was clipped by 2 bases and J by 8 bases, with 15 bases between them. Germline-derived CDR1 and CDR2 are MNHGY and SAAAGT. The CDR3 sequence is 15 residues long. CDR3 region: CASSYPQGSAEKLFF. In DNA, the CDR3 is TGTGCCAGCAGTTACCCTCAGGGGTCCGCGGAAAAACTGTTTTTT.

The rearrangement uses TRBV7-4 and TRBJ2-1; possibly TRBD2 for D (6 bases). Trimming removed 2 bases from V and 0 bases from J, with 11 bases in between. The CDR3 runs 16 residues. Germline CDR1 and CDR2: SGHVT and SQSDAQ. For the CDR3, the DNA is TGTGCCAGCAGCTTATCCGGGAGTCTCTCCTACAATGAGCAGTTCTTC. Its translation is CASSLSGSLSYNEQFF.

The rearrangement links TRBV7-6 to TRBJ2-3, with 16 bases identical to TRBD2. J was trimmed by 4 bases and V by 4 bases; bases with no gene match: 5. The germline V gene encodes CDR1 SGHVS and CDR2 FNYEAQ. This CDR3 has 17 amino acids. The CDR3 coding sequence is TGTGCCAGCAGCTGGGGACTAGCGGGGGGGCCTTCAGATACGCAGTATTTT. Its translation: CASSWGLAGGPSDTQYF.

The rearrangement links TRBV6-8 to TRBJ1-5; D is perhaps TRBD1 (5 bases). Germline V gives CDR1 MNHGY, CDR2 SAAAGT. V was clipped by 10 bases and J by 9 bases, with 19 bases between them. The CDR3 sequence is 13 residues long. Here the CDR3 reads CATGGDITGPQHF. The CDR3 bases are TGTGCCACCGGTGGGGATATCACAGGGCCCCAGCATTTT.

The chain joins TRBV28 to TRBJ1-2; D is undetermined. CDR3 length: 14 residues. V was pared by 2 bases and J by 4 bases, with 11 bases between. CDR1 and CDR2 from the germline V gene are MDHEN and SYDVKM. The CDR3 coding sequence is TGTGCCAGCAGTTTAAAGGATTCGGTCTATGGCTACACCTTC. Amino acid sequence: CASSLKDSVYGYTF.

The chain links TRBV6-8 to TRBJ1-5; 7 bases are a match to TRBD1. The ends lost 6 bases at V and 6 bases at J; junction bases unmatched: 8. From germline, CDR1 is MNHGY and CDR2 SAAAGT. This CDR3 contains 14 residues. The CDR3 DNA reads TGTGCCAGCAGGACCACAGGGGACGGTCAGCCCCAGCATTTT. The encoded protein is CASRTTGDGQPQHF.

V and J are TRBV6-8 and TRBJ1-5; a weak D match, TRBD1 (5 bases). Germline CDR1 reads MNHGY; CDR2 reads SAAAGT. The CDR3 runs to 13 residues. The V end lost 5 bases, the J end lost 2 bases, and 7 bases lay between the germline ends. CDR3: CASSARGNQPQHF. The CDR3 coding sequence is TGTGCCAGCAGTGCCAGGGGCAATCAGCCCCAGCATTTT.